Listed below are T cell receptor beta chains from one sample, sequenced in a study of T cell repertoires in cytomegalovirus infection. TCRdb reprocessed the reads with MiXCR, giving one entry per CDR3 protein. The table has around 770,000 distinct CDR3 sequences, just under 30% seen once. No antigens are known for them. The source material was cultured CD8+ T cells from PBMCs, sampled from culture after CMV antigen stimulation. The receptors originated from a human donor in good health (CMV status not recorded). Some clones in this sample may be carry-over from other donors' samples. CDR3s include the opening cysteine and the closing phenylalanine or tryptophan. A D gene is named only where the DNA matches it firmly. Rows give clone size only sometimes, using once, few, many, or a class for an expanded clone.

v_gene,j_gene,d_gene,abundance,CDR3aa,CDR3nt
TRBV24-1,TRBJ1-1,NA,NA,CATSDLDRTRGAFF,TGTGCCACCAGTGATTTAGACAGGACGCGGGGAGCTTTCTTT
TRBV7-6,TRBJ1-1,NA,many,CASSLAGLGTEAFF,TGTGCCAGCAGCTTAGCAGGTTTGGGCACTGAAGCTTTCTTT
TRBV10-3,TRBJ2-1,TRBD2,NA,CAILTSGDNEQFF,TGTGCCATCCTGACTAGCGGGGACAATGAGCAGTTCTTC
TRBV7-9,TRBJ2-3,NA,many,CASSLEGSRAVFTQYF,TGTGCCAGCAGCTTAGAGGGCAGCCGAGCAGTATTTACGCAGTATTTT
TRBV20-1,TRBJ1-2,TRBD1,NA,CSATGADRILSNYGYTF,TGCAGTGCTACGGGCGCGGACAGGATCCTTTCTAACTATGGCTACACCTTC
TRBV4-1,TRBJ1-4,NA,NA,CASSPWANEKLFF,TGCGCCAGCAGCCCCTGGGCCAATGAAAAACTGTTTTTT
TRBV19,TRBJ2-1,NA,few,CASSITLDEQFF,TGTGCCAGTAGTATTACCCTGGATGAGCAGTTCTTC
TRBV4-1,TRBJ2-7,NA,NA,CASSQSLIPREQYF,TGCGCCAGCAGCCAAAGCCTGATACCGCGGGAGCAGTACTTC
TRBV19,TRBJ2-3,NA,once,CASSIDQGPYTDTQYF,TGTGCCAGTAGTATAGATCAGGGACCTTACACAGATACGCAGTATTTT
TRBV12-3/TRBV12-4,TRBJ2-1,TRBD2,few,CASSPWTSGVHNEQFF,TGTGCCAGCAGTCCCTGGACTAGCGGGGTCCACAATGAGCAGTTCTTC
TRBV29-1,TRBJ1-1,TRBD1,NA,CSVGRDRGPAFF,TGCAGCGTTGGCCGGGACAGGGGACCAGCTTTCTTT
TRBV12-3/TRBV12-4,TRBJ2-1,TRBD1,few,CASSFAGQGIFNEQFF,TGTGCCAGCAGTTTCGCGGGACAGGGAATATTCAATGAGCAGTTCTTC
TRBV20-1,TRBJ1-1,NA,NA,CSASGPGTDPFF,TGCAGTGCTAGCGGTCCCGGGACCGATCCTTTCTTT
TRBV10-3,TRBJ1-1,NA,NA,CAISPTSGKPNTEAFF,TGTGCCATCAGCCCAACTAGCGGGAAGCCGAACACTGAAGCTTTCTTT
TRBV5-3,TRBJ1-5,NA,NA,CARSLLPRLRNQPQHF,TGTGCCAGAAGCCTCCTACCCCGGCTTCGCAATCAGCCCCAGCATTTT
TRBV24-1,TRBJ2-1,NA,NA,CAIRRHNEQFF,TGTGCCATCCGGAGACATAATGAGCAGTTCTTC
TRBV27,TRBJ1-1,NA,NA,CASSSLGNPNTEAFF,TGTGCCAGCAGTTCCCTAGGGAACCCGAACACTGAAGCTTTCTTT
TRBV27,TRBJ2-1,NA,many,CASSLRQGSNNEQFF,TGTGCCAGCAGTTTACGGCAGGGAAGCAACAATGAGCAGTTCTTC
TRBV6-5,TRBJ2-1,TRBD2,few,CASSPEGLAGLGIYEQFF,TGTGCCAGCAGTCCCGAGGGACTAGCGGGGCTGGGGATCTATGAGCAGTTCTTC
TRBV7-2,TRBJ2-1,NA,many,CASSLSWIEGNEQFF,TGTGCCAGCAGCTTAAGTTGGATCGAGGGCAATGAGCAGTTCTTC
TRBV19,TRBJ2-3,NA,NA,CASSILGATSTDTQYF,TGTGCCAGTAGTATACTTGGGGCGACTAGCACAGATACGCAGTATTTT
TRBV5-1,TRBJ2-7,TRBD1,NA,CASSLRSYRGSGEQYF,TGCGCCAGCAGCTTAAGGTCCTACAGGGGGAGCGGCGAGCAGTACTTC
TRBV7-9,TRBJ2-6,NA,few,CASSLGGVGLHSGANVLTF,TGTGCCAGCAGCTTAGGCGGGGTGGGTCTCCACTCTGGGGCCAACGTCCTGACTTTC
TRBV7-9,TRBJ2-1,TRBD2,NA,CASSSSGTSGGEQFF,TGTGCCAGCAGCTCCTCCGGGACTAGCGGGGGGGAGCAGTTCTTC
TRBV6-2/TRBV6-3,TRBJ1-1,NA,NA,CASSLTGFDTEAFF,TGTGCCAGCAGTTTAACGGGGTTTGACACTGAAGCTTTCTTT
TRBV12-3/TRBV12-4,TRBJ2-2,TRBD2,many,CASSLAPAGTGELFF,TGTGCCAGCAGTTTAGCACCAGCGGGGACCGGGGAGCTGTTTTTT
TRBV11-2,TRBJ2-1,TRBD2,NA,CASSVLAGGPSYNEQFF,TGTGCCAGCAGCGTACTAGCGGGGGGGCCCTCCTACAATGAGCAGTTCTTC
TRBV15,TRBJ1-1,NA,few,CATSTGSTEAFF,TGTGCCACCAGCACCGGAAGCACTGAAGCTTTCTTT
TRBV27,TRBJ2-3,TRBD2,NA,CATCSGGPLGSTDTQYF,TGTGCCACCTGTAGCGGGGGACCACTAGGTAGCACAGATACGCAGTATTTT
TRBV7-2,TRBJ1-5,NA,many,CASSLRREGNQPQHF,TGTGCCAGCAGCTTACGCAGGGAAGGAAATCAGCCCCAGCATTTT
TRBV4-1,TRBJ2-3,TRBD1,NA,CASSFFPRDRGADTQYF,TGCGCCAGCAGTTTTTTCCCCCGGGACAGGGGCGCAGATACGCAGTATTTT
TRBV7-4,TRBJ1-6,TRBD1,NA,CASSRAGQGGSPLHF,TGTGCCAGCAGCCGTGCAGGTCAGGGGGGTTCACCCCTCCACTTT
TRBV27,TRBJ1-2,TRBD1,NA,CASSSTGFVGYTF,TGTGCCAGCAGTTCGACAGGGTTCGTTGGCTACACCTTC
TRBV7-9,TRBJ1-6,NA,NA,CASSSGVGDNSPLHF,TGTGCCAGCAGCTCCGGGGTGGGAGATAATTCACCCCTCCACTTT
TRBV7-2,TRBJ2-3,NA,many,CASSRQSGSTDTQYF,TGTGCCAGCAGCAGGCAGAGCGGGAGCACAGATACGCAGTATTTT
TRBV23-1,TRBJ2-1,TRBD1,NA,CASKGQGTSSYNEQFF,TGCGCCAGCAAAGGACAGGGGACCTCCTCCTACAATGAGCAGTTCTTC
TRBV5-6,TRBJ2-1,NA,NA,CASRIRGAYNEQFF,TGTGCCAGCAGAATCAGGGGAGCCTACAATGAGCAGTTCTTC
TRBV7-6,TRBJ1-4,TRBD1,few,CASSLGGQDEKLFF,TGTGCCAGCAGCTTAGGGGGACAGGATGAAAAACTGTTTTTT
TRBV29-1,TRBJ2-1,NA,NA,CSVARWDEQFF,TGCAGCGTTGCCCGGTGGGATGAGCAGTTCTTC
TRBV7-9,TRBJ1-5,TRBD1,NA,CASSEGTGWNQPQHF,TGTGCCAGCAGCGAAGGGACAGGGTGGAATCAGCCCCAGCATTTT
TRBV12-3/TRBV12-4,TRBJ1-2,NA,NA,CASSPPGGEGYGYTF,TGTGCCAGCAGTCCCCCCGGGGGCGAGGGGTATGGCTACACCTTC
TRBV6-1,TRBJ2-1,NA,few,CASSEGSRGQEQFF,TGTGCCAGCAGTGAGGGCTCGCGAGGTCAGGAGCAGTTCTTC
TRBV4-1,TRBJ2-5,NA,NA,CASSQGGRSQETQYF,TGCGCCAGCAGCCAAGGTGGCAGGAGTCAGGAGACCCAGTACTTC
TRBV7-8,TRBJ2-1,TRBD1,NA,CASSPAVPGGAGEQFF,TGTGCCAGCAGCCCAGCGGTCCCAGGGGGCGCGGGTGAGCAGTTCTTC
TRBV7-4,TRBJ1-2,NA,NA,CASSLAYEQLVTF,TGTGCCAGCAGCTTAGCTTACGAACAGCTCGTTACCTTC
TRBV11-2,TRBJ1-4,TRBD1,NA,CASSTRGRTNEKLFF,TGTGCCAGCAGCACCAGGGGGCGAACTAATGAAAAACTGTTTTTT
TRBV7-9,TRBJ1-2,NA,NA,CASSLTHTSLGYGYTF,TGTGCCAGCAGCTTAACCCACACGAGCTTGGGCTATGGCTACACCTTC
TRBV7-2,TRBJ1-4,TRBD1,few,CASSFSGLGTGSPPTNEKLFF,TGTGCCAGCAGCTTTTCAGGATTGGGGACAGGGAGTCCTCCAACTAATGAAAAACTGTTTTTT
TRBV14,TRBJ2-1,TRBD2,NA,CASSQTSGGVYEQFF,TGTGCCAGCAGCCAGACTAGCGGGGGGGTCTATGAGCAGTTCTTC
TRBV19,TRBJ2-7,TRBD1,few,CASSILSDRSYEQYF,TGTGCCAGTAGTATTCTTTCGGACAGGTCCTACGAGCAGTACTTC
TRBV5-1,TRBJ2-3,TRBD1,NA,CASGEGQGIDTQYF,TGCGCCAGCGGCGAAGGACAGGGGATAGATACGCAGTATTTT
TRBV5-5,TRBJ1-2,NA,few,CASSFNRAYGYTF,TGTGCCAGCAGCTTTAACAGGGCCTATGGCTACACCTTC
TRBV12-3/TRBV12-4,TRBJ1-5,TRBD1,NA,CASSSGQVVQPQHF,TGTGCCAGCAGTTCTGGACAGGTAGTCCAGCCCCAGCATTTT
TRBV7-9,TRBJ2-7,TRBD1,NA,CASSAWDRGNYEQYF,TGTGCCAGCAGCGCGTGGGACAGGGGCAACTACGAGCAGTACTTC
TRBV27,TRBJ2-3,TRBD1,NA,CASSSRGRSTDTQYF,TGTGCCAGCAGTTCAAGGGGGCGAAGCACAGATACGCAGTATTTT
TRBV4-1,TRBJ1-1,TRBD1,NA,CASSTDRGLYTEAFF,TGCGCCAGCAGCACGGACAGGGGGTTGTACACTGAAGCTTTCTTT